There are a few counts of the clone carrying this T cell receptor (beta chain). The antigen remains undetermined. The length of the CDR3 is 17 residues. The V gene's germline CDR1 is SEHNR and CDR2 FQNEAQ (reference sequence). The J segment lost 4 bases and the V segment lost 7 bases, leaving 17 bases of the junction unmatched. Tagging with unique molecular identifiers was applied to individual cDNA molecules. MiXCR, applied by TCRdb to the 5' RACE reads, yields one record per CDR3 protein. The table lists tens of thousands of distinct CDR3 sequences, roughly a sixth of them singletons, with 8.9% in the top ten. This entry is derived from a study of early T cells in non-severe SARS-CoV-2 infection. About the study: The study sequenced bulk RNA from unsorted whole blood, with chains unpaired.

Points from the study as a whole: Anti-spike CD8 specificities were favored by VDJdb matching, whose results missed private and CD4 specificities.

This chain uses TRBV7-9 with TRBJ2-7, with TRBD1 matching 9 bases. This sample comprised whole blood, obtained at baseline. The sequence was collected from an adult who was a healthcare worker with PCR-confirmed SARS-CoV-2 infection or an uninfected control (not recorded which). In DNA, the CDR3 is TGTGCCAGCACCACTCCGGGACAGGGCCCCTTTAGGTACGAGCAGTACTTC. Residues: CASTTPGQGPFRYEQYF.